Listed here are 15 T cell receptor beta chains from one sample, sequenced in a study of T cells in Graves' hyperthyroidism and ophthalmopathy. Amplification targeted TCR beta CDR3 regions from RNA transcripts. The HTBI primer set served for first-round RT-PCR of the TCR CDR3. TCRdb re-called the multiplex PCR reads with MiXCR, one entry per CDR3 protein. The sample has a few hundred thousand distinct CDR3 sequences, about a sixth seen once; the top ten hold approximately 7.4%. Sequencing was performed on blood. These receptors came from a woman under 40 with Graves' hyperthyroidism.

This clonotype was observed a handful of times. This chain links TRBV4-3 with TRBJ2-5; D is perhaps TRBD2 (6 bases). V was clipped by 1 base and J by 5 bases, with 14 bases between them. CDR1 is LGHNA, CDR2 YSLEER, per germline. This CDR3 spans 15 amino acids. The CDR3 spells CASSQGGEYGETQYF. Written as DNA, the CDR3 is TGCGCCAGCAGCCAAGGGGGGGAATACGGGGAGACCCAGTACTTC.

The chain is built from TRBV28 and TRBJ1-5, with 7 bases aligning to TRBD1. The CDR3 covers 15 residues. V dropped 5 bases and J dropped 0; count of bases not matched to a gene: 4. From germline, CDR1 is MDHEN and CDR2 SYDVKM. Written as DNA, the CDR3 is TGTGCCAGCAGTAGGACAGGATTTAGCAATCAGCCCCAGCATTTT. This gives the protein CASSRTGFSNQPQHF.

This clonotype was detected a few times. The gene calls are TRBV6-2 or TRBV6-3 and TRBJ2-6, with D tentatively TRBD1 (6 bases). V shed 5 bases and J shed 13 bases, with 18 bases lying between them. Germline lookup yields CDR1 MNHEY and CDR2 SVGEGT. The CDR3 is 14 amino acids. The CDR3 here is CASSQRTEIKVLTF. Here the CDR3 DNA reads TGTGCCAGCAGTCAACGGACAGAGATCAAGGTCCTGACTTTC.

This clonotype was detected a few times. J is TRBJ2-2 and V is TRBV6-2 or TRBV6-3; TRBD1 agrees at 7 bases. After removal of 2 bases from V and 4 bases from J, the junction contained 4 bases not matched to a gene. Germline V lookup: CDR1 MNHEY, CDR2 SVGEGT. The CDR3 length is 15 residues. CDR3 bases: TGTGCCAGCAGTTACGCCGGGACAGTCACCGGGGAGCTGTTTTTT. This translates into CASSYAGTVTGELFF.

With respect to this clonotype: The junction departs from germline at one end; a sequencing error may be responsible. The chain joins TRBV27 to TRBJ2-1, with 11 bases identical to TRBD2. Looked up from germline, CDR1 is MNHEY and CDR2 is SMNVEV (reference sequence). The CDR3 length is 16 residues. CDR3 in DNA: TGTGCCAGCAGCTTCTGGGTAGCGGGAGGGCTCAATGAGCAGCTCTTC. As protein: CASSFWVAGGLNEQLF.

This clonotype was detected once. The junction shows a germline mismatch at one end, possibly a read error. V usage is TRBV13 and J usage is TRBJ2-1; 10 bases line up with TRBD2. This CDR3 has 15 residues. Looked up from germline, CDR1 is PRHDT and CDR2 is FYEKMQ (reference sequence). The CDR3 DNA reads TGTGCCAGCAGACCTTCTAGCGGGAGTCCCGATGAGCGGTTCTTC. This gives the protein CASRPSSGSPDERFF.

This clonotype appeared many times. The chain uses TRBV14 and TRBJ2-1; 8 nucleotides align to TRBD1. J lost 7 bases, V lost 2 bases, and 10 bases had no gene match. The CDR3 sequence is 16 residues long. Germline values: CDR1 SGHDN, CDR2 FVKESK. CDR3: CASSQSVRTGKNEQFF. CDR3 bases: TGTGCCAGCAGCCAATCGGTACGGACAGGGAAGAATGAGCAGTTCTTC.

There are a few counts of this clonotype. The chain carries TRBV7-6 and TRBJ2-3; 9 bases are shared with TRBD1. CDR3 length equals 15 residues. With V trimmed by 5 bases and J by 4 bases, 7 bases remained unmatched. The germline V gene encodes CDR1 SGHVS and CDR2 FNYEAQ. The CDR3 nucleotides are TGTGCCAGCAGCCGAACAGGGGGCGCCCCAGATACGCAGTATTTT. The encoded protein is CASSRTGGAPDTQYF.

Only a few counts were recorded for this clonotype. The chain has TRBV7-9 and TRBJ1-1; no definite D call. Germline lookup yields CDR1 SEHNR and CDR2 FQNEAQ (reference sequence). V was cut by 4 bases and J by 6 bases, with 15 bases left in between. The CDR3 spans 14 residues. The CDR3 sequence is CASSSPERVAEAFF. The CDR3 bases are TGTGCCAGCAGCTCCCCGGAACGGGTCGCTGAAGCTTTCTTT. Together with reference TRBV7-9 and TRBJ1-1, the CDR3 gives the full variable domain: DTGVSQNPRHKITKRGQNVTFRCDPISEHNRLYWYRQTLGQGPEFLTYFQNEAQLEKSRLLSDRFSAERPKGSFSTLEIQRTEQGDSAMYLCASSSPERVAEAFFGQGTRLTVV.

This clonotype was recorded many times. The chain carries TRBV2 and TRBJ2-5; D gene unclear. CDR1 is SNHLY, CDR2 FYNNEI, per germline. CDR3 length: 14 residues. The germline V and J ends were trimmed by 5 bases and 1 base, with 11 bases remaining between them. As DNA, the CDR3 is TGTGCCAGCAGTTATACCTGGACCCAAGAGACCCAGTACTTC. This sequence encodes CASSYTWTQETQYF. Complete variable domain (other parts from reference TRBV2 and TRBJ2-5): EPEVTQTPSHQVTQMGQEVILRCVPISNHLYFYWYRQILGQKVEFLVSFYNNEISEKSEIFDDQFSVERPDGSNFTLKIRSTKLEDSAMYFCASSYTWTQETQYFGPGTRLLVL.

A note on this clonotype: This may arise from a read error, as a much more abundant clone is one base away. This sequence joins TRBV6-2 or TRBV6-3 and TRBJ2-3; 15 positions agree with TRBD2. Germline assignment: CDR1 MNHEY and CDR2 SVGEGT. J lost 5 bases, V lost 4 bases, and 1 base had no gene match. The CDR3 runs to 15 residues. This CDR3 reads CASSWTSGRGDTQYF. In nucleotides, the CDR3 is TGTGCCAGCAGTTGGACTAGCGGGAGGGGAGATACGCAGTATTTT.

There are many counts of this clonotype. The rearrangement links TRBV6-1 to TRBJ2-7; 14 positions agree with TRBD2. There are 16 residues in the CDR3. Germline V gene lookup returns CDR1 MNHNS and CDR2 SASEGT. V was pared by 5 bases and J by 4 bases, with 7 bases of the junction left unmatched. CDR3 DNA sequence: TGTGCCAGCAGTTGGGGACTAGCGGGAGTGAAGTACGAGCAGTACTTC. Translated: CASSWGLAGVKYEQYF.

The table lists this clonotype with many counts. This sequence joins TRBV3-1 and TRBJ2-3, with D uncertain. This CDR3 comprises 16 residues. The germline V gene has CDR1 LGHDT and CDR2 YNNKEL (reference sequence). V was pared by 0 bases and J by 0 bases, with 10 bases between. The CDR3 loop reads CASSQDLWGSTDTQYF. CDR3 nucleotide sequence: TGTGCCAGCAGCCAAGATCTATGGGGAAGCACAGATACGCAGTATTTT.

At least ten counts were recorded for this clonotype. The chain combines TRBV12-3 or TRBV12-4 with TRBJ2-1, with D hard to call. The V gene lost 6 bases and the J gene lost 2 bases, with 11 bases spanning the gap. The CDR3 covers 14 residues. The CDR3 protein is CASRQTPPYNEQFF. The CDR3 DNA sequence: TGTGCCAGCAGGCAAACCCCTCCCTACAATGAGCAGTTCTTC.

The CDR3 spells CARRTGGPQENTGELFF. Here the CDR3 DNA reads TGTGCCAGGCGGACAGGGGGCCCCCAGGAGAACACCGGGGAGCTGTTTTTT. This chain uses TRBV9 with TRBJ2-2; the match to TRBD1 covers 11 bases. Germline CDR1 and CDR2: SGDLS and YYNGEE. The CDR3 runs 17 residues. V lost 8 bases and J lost 1; bases outside the gene matches: 10. The full variable domain, rest sourced from reference TRBV9 and TRBJ2-2, is DSGVTQTPKHLITATGQRVTLRCSPRSGDLSVYWYQQSLDQGLQFLIQYYNGEERAKGNILERFSAQQFPDLHSELNLSSLELGDSALYFCARRTGGPQENTGELFFGEGSRLTVL.